This T cell receptor beta chain derives from a study of blood T cell repertoires in COVID-19. About the research overall: From T cells, B-cell-depleted T cells, or PBMCs came the material, which was cDNA or gDNA.

Assay: immunoSEQ multiplex PCR; the TCRdb copy retains only in-frame clones and omits some. Among more than 200,000 clones listed, over 70% were seen once. The CDR3 totals 13 residues. Losses at the gene ends were 5 bases for V and 6 bases for J; bases not matched to a gene: 1. The V gene's germline CDR1 is SGHAT and CDR2 FQNNGV. The source is a woman of 80 years or more with acute or convalescent COVID-19. The chain combines TRBV11-2 with TRBJ1-6; 7 bases line up with TRBD1. The sample taken for sequencing was peripheral blood. CDR3 in DNA: TGTGCCAGCAGCCAGGGGGTTAATTCACCCCTCCACTTT. This gives the protein CASSQGVNSPLHF.